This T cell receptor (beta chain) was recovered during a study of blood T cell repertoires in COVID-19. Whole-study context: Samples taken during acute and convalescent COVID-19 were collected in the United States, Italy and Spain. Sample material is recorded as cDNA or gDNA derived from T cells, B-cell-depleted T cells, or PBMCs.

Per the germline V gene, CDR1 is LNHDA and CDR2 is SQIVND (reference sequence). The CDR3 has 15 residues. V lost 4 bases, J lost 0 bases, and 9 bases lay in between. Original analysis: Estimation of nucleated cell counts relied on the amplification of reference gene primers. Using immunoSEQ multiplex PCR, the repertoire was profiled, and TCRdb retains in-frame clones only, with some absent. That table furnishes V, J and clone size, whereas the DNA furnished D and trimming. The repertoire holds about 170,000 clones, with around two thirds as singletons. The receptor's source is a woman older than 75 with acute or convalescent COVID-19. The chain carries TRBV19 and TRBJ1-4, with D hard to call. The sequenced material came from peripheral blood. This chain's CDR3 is CASSTVTSTNEKLFF. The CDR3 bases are TGTGCCAGTAGTACAGTGACTTCAACTAATGAAAAACTGTTTTTT.